This T cell receptor beta chain was sequenced for a study of blood T cells in healthy people across ages (dated by TCRdb to between 2014 and 2017). In terms of the full investigation: In model experiments, template switching captured roughly one uniquely barcoded TCR beta cDNA molecule for every two T cells. The donors were divided into four age groups: young (average about 15 years), middle-aged (approximately 39), aged (approximately 62) and long-lived (approximately 74). To avoid experimental bias, donors of different ages were spread randomly across the sequencing lanes. The study analyzed two additional independent replicas of 1 million unique cDNA reads from the same blood draw for two donors, one aged 18 to 30 and one aged 80 or older. Using deep sequencing normalized with unique cDNA molecular identifiers, the study measured how TCR beta repertoire diversity changes with age.

The library was produced with 5' RACE. The listed sequencing device is Illumina HiSeq 2500. The second PCR ran for roughly 7 to 12 cycles and used a J-beta primer mix along with a sample-barcoded 5' primer. A unique molecular identifier was introduced onto each TCR beta cDNA molecule by a template-switch 5' adaptor carrying 12 random nucleotides. Each sample yielded at least 3 million CDR3-containing paired-end reads. First-strand cDNA synthesis was performed from all RNA using the Mint cDNA synthesis kit, with priming by a TRBC-specific oligonucleotide. Following uracil-DNA glycosylase treatment, all cDNA underwent a first 18-cycle PCR with the universal primers M1SS and BC2_uni_R. For the original study's pipeline: For normalization, 1 million high-quality reads, each with a distinct molecular identifier, were randomly selected from each sample. Instead of being binned into consensus sequences, reads with shared molecular identifiers were discarded. MiTCR, set to a Q25 quality threshold and the strictest error-elimination algorithm, was used for CDR3 identification, clonotype clustering and error correction. A nonparametric unseen species model with Euler transformation was used to estimate a lower bound on total TCR beta diversity. Using fastp trimming at Q25 and MiXCR clonotype assembly, TCRdb reanalyzed the public sequencing data and kept in-frame beta chains. Here each entry gathers all rows of one CDR3 protein and keeps the most common genes and DNA. Clone size and V and J calls follow TCRdb, not the original study. Present in this sample are fewer than 2,000,000 distinct CDR3 sequences, 30% to 40% of which were seen just once. The ten largest clones represent roughly 10% of the sample.

This clonotype was counted at least ten times. What antigen it recognizes has not been identified. Per-nucleotide qualities are absent, and no much larger clonotype sits a single base away. Systemically healthy Caucasian individuals from Russia, approximately 39 in total and aged roughly 6 to 100 years, were included as donors. Around 10 milliliters of peripheral blood were drawn from each donor into EDTA-treated Vacutainer tubes. Ficoll-Paque density-gradient centrifugation was used to isolate PBMCs, with at least 6.5 million per sample. Trizol reagent was used to extract total RNA from PBMCs, with at least 5.5 micrograms per sample. Naive CD45RAhigh/CD27high T cell percentages were measured by flow cytometry on a PBMC aliquot from every donor. V lost 4 bases and J lost 5 bases; the stretch between them is 14 bases long. CDR1 and CDR2 are read off the germline V gene (reference sequence) as DFQATT and SNEGSKA. Measured from the cysteine to the phenylalanine, the CDR3 is 13 residues long. Only CDR3 DNA is held: 39 bases, read in frame from base 1.

Study-wide conclusions, independent of this receptor: The percentage of naive T cells measured by flow cytometry correlated strongly with observed TCR beta diversity. Estimates of total diversity based on one million sequenced T cells were regarded as lower bounds and as underestimates. As age increased, observed TCR beta diversity per million T cells dropped in a roughly linear way, and a significant reduction was already evident by age roughly 40. Conclusive comparison of naive and antigen-experienced compartments was prevented by the profiling of bulk unsorted PBMCs. Compared with the aged group, the long-lived group had more naive CD4+ T cells, fewer expanded clones and increased TCR diversity, suggesting age selection. Because donor CMV infection status was unknown, age-related changes in expanded clonotypes were potentially confounded.

The sample consisted of blood. This sequence uses TRBV20-1 and TRBJ1-2, with TRBD1 as a weak D call on 5 bases. The TCR originated in a woman in her 30s in good health. The DNA is TGCAGTGCTACCCGGGGGGAGGGGTATGGCTACACCTTC. It codes for CSATRGEGYGYTF.